This TCR beta chain was captured in a study of T cell repertoires in cytomegalovirus infection. Overall study: Peptides in the study included HLA-C-restricted and HLA-B-restricted CMV epitopes. Indications came from public TCR beta signatures; they pointed to CMV infection and to a matching HLA type. Findings of the study overall: The study identified carriers of CMV plus the relevant HLA from cumulative public TCR beta family frequency. What dominated the ex vivo response were HLA-C-restricted CMV-specific TCR beta clonotypes.

Germline CDR1 and CDR2: SEHNR and FQNEAQ (reference sequence). The CDR3 covers 15 residues. Trimming shortened V by 2 bases and J by 7 bases, and 17 bases separated the two germline ends. TCRdb reprocessed the reads with MiXCR, giving one entry per CDR3 protein. The data contain about 900,000 distinct CDR3 sequences, around 32% of them singletons. Of note for this clonotype: The antigen is undetermined.

The source of this sequence is a human donor in good health (CMV status not recorded). Some clones in this sample may be carry-over from other donors' samples. The V gene is TRBV7-9, the J gene TRBJ2-5; D is perhaps TRBD1 (5 bases). The material was cultured CD8+ T cells from PBMCs, obtained from culture after CMV antigen stimulation. The CDR3 DNA follows: TGTGCCAGCAGCTTACCGGAAGGGGCCGCCCGGACCCAGTACTTC. It translates to CASSLPEGAARTQYF. The variable domain in full, completed from reference TRBV7-9 and TRBJ2-5, reads DTGVSQNPRHKITKRGQNVTFRCDPISEHNRLYWYRQTLGQGPEFLTYFQNEAQLEKSRLLSDRFSAERPKGSFSTLEIQRTEQGDSAMYLCASSLPEGAARTQYFGPGTRLLVL.